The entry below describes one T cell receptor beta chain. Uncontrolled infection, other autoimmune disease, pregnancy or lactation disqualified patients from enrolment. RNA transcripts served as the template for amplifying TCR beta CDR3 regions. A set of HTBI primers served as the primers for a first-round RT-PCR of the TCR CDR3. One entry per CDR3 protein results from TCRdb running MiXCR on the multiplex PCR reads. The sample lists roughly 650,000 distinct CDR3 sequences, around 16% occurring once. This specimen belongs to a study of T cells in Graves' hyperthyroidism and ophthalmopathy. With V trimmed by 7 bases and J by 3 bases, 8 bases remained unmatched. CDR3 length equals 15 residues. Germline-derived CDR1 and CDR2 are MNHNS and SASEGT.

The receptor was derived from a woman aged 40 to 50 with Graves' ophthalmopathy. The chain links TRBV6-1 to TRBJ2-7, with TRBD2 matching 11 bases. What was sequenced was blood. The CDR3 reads CASTRTSGHHYEQYF. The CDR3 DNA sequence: TGTGCCAGCACCCGGACTAGCGGGCATCACTACGAGCAGTACTTC.